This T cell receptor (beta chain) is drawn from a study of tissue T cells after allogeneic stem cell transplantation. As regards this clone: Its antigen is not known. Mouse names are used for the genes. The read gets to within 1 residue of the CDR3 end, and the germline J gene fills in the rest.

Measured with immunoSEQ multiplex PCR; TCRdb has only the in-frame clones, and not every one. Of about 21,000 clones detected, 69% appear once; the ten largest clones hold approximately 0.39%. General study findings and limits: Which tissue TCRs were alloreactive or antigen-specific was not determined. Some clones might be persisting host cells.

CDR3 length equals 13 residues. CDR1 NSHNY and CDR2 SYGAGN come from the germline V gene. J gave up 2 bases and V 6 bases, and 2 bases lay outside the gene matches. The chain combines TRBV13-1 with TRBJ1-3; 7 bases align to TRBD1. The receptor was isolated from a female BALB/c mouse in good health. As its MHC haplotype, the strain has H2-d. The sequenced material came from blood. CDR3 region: CASKDRTGNTLYF. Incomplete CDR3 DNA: TGTGCCAGCAAGGACAGGACTGGAAATACGCTCTAT.